This entry features one T cell receptor beta chain sequence. Its target is not known. This specimen comes from a study of monozygotic twins with inflammatory bowel disease. TCRdb re-called the 5' RACE reads and gives one entry per CDR3 protein, without DNA. Reported are approximately 100,000 distinct CDR3 sequences; the ten largest clones contain about an eighth. The germline V gene has CDR1 MNHEY and CDR2 SVGAGI. The CDR3 is 15 amino acids. General study results and limits: Limited power may explain why concordant and discordant twins showed no difference in repertoire similarity.

The TCR sequence derives from a human donor with ulcerative colitis or Crohn's disease, or a healthy co-twin of an affected twin (not recorded which). The V gene is TRBV6-5, the J gene TRBJ2-7; TCRdb calls TRBD1, which cannot be checked without DNA. Sequencing was carried out using blood. CDR3 amino acids: CASSYFAGARARQYF.